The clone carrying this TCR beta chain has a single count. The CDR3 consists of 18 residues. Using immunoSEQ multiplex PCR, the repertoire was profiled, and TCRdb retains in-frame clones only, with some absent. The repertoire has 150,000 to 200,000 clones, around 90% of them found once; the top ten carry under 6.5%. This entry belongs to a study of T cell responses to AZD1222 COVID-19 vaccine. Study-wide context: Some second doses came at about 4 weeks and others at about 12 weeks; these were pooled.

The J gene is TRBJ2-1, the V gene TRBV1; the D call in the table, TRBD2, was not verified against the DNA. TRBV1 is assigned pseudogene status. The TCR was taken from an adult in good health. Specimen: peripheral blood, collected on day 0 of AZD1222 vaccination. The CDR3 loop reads CTSSQGLAGYSSYNEQFF. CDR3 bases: TGCACCAGCAGCCAGGGACTAGCGGGTTATAGCTCCTACAATGAGCAGTTCTTC.